One and the same sample provided the 18 T cell receptor beta chains below, sequenced in a study of cytomegalovirus exposure and HLA in healthy donors. 60 Vbeta and 13 Jbeta primers were used in PCR. Profiling relied on immunoSEQ multiplex PCR, and the TCRdb table lists in-frame clones only, not all of them. This sample has about 140,000 clones, with 73% found just once. The sample taken for sequencing was PBMCs. The origin of the receptors is a human donor in good health.

The chain links TRBV2 to TRBJ2-3; no firm D call. Germline CDR1 is SNHLY and CDR2 is FYNNEI. V was trimmed by 6 bases and J by 1 base, leaving 11 bases between them. The CDR3 runs to 14 residues. Here the CDR3 DNA reads TGTGCCAGCAGGTTATATCAGGGCACAGATACGCAGTATTTT. It is translated as CASRLYQGTDTQYF.

The V gene is TRBV5-1, the J gene TRBJ2-7; 10 bases match TRBD1. The ends lost 2 bases at V and 7 bases at J; junction bases unmatched: 9. Germline CDR1 reads SGHRS; CDR2 reads YFSETQ. The CDR3 consists of 15 residues. This chain's CDR3 is CASSLDPGTGDEQYF. The CDR3 nucleotides are TGCGCCAGCAGCTTAGACCCCGGGACAGGGGATGAGCAGTACTTC.

The CDR3 DNA sequence: TGTGCCATCGGACAGGGCGGCGACGAGCAGTACTTC. The encoded protein is CAIGQGGDEQYF. The J gene is TRBJ2-5, the V gene TRBV10-3; 8 nucleotides match TRBD1. The J call is in doubt because the DNA end fits TRBJ2-7 better. Per germline, CDR1 ENHRY and CDR2 SYGVKD. This CDR3 has 12 amino acids.

This clone was seen a few times. CDR3 DNA: TGCGCCAGCAGCCAAGGACAGTTTGAGCAGTTCTTC. Its translation is CASSQGQFEQFF. The chain is built from TRBV4-1 and TRBJ2-1, with D tentatively TRBD1 (5 bases). There are 12 residues in the CDR3. Germline loops: CDR1 MGHRA, CDR2 YSYEKL. With 1 base removed from V and 9 bases from J, the gap between germline ends came to 7 bases.

The gene calls are TRBV6-6 and TRBJ2-1, with D possibly matching TRBD1 (5 bases). The CDR3 runs to 12 residues. V was trimmed by 7 bases and J by 4 bases, leaving 8 bases between them. Germline CDR1 MNHNY, CDR2 SVGAGI (reference sequence). CDR3 protein: CASIDRYNEQFF. The CDR3 region has the DNA TGTGCCAGCATCGACAGATACAATGAGCAGTTCTTC.

The V call is TRBV7-9, the J call TRBJ1-6, with 7 bases lining up with TRBD1. V lost 5 bases to trimming and J lost 4 bases; unmatched junction nucleotides: 8. This CDR3 has 16 amino acids. Germline CDR1 SEHNR, CDR2 FQNEAQ (reference sequence). The CDR3 region has the DNA TGTGCCAGCAGCAATACAGGGGTCTCATATAATTCACCCCTCCACTTT. Its translation: CASSNTGVSYNSPLHF.

This chain joins TRBV6-1 and TRBJ1-6, with D maybe TRBD1 (6 bases). Germline assignment: CDR1 MNHNS and CDR2 SASEGT. The CDR3 consists of 18 residues. The V end was cut by 2 bases, the J end by 9 bases, with 23 bases between. As DNA, the CDR3 is TGTGCCAGCAGTGAAACCCCACAGGCTTACAGGGAGGGTTCACCCCTCCACTTT. Translating it yields CASSETPQAYREGSPLHF.

The CDR3 coding sequence is TGTGCCAGCAGCCAAGATATAGCTAGCTCCTATAATTCACCCCTCCACTTT. Encoded protein: CASSQDIASSYNSPLHF. The rearrangement links TRBV4-2 to TRBJ1-6; D is unclear. The V end lost 0 bases, the J end lost 0 bases, and 9 bases lay between the germline ends. The CDR3 loop spans 17 amino acids. The germline V gene encodes CDR1 LGHNA and CDR2 YNFKEQ.

This clone is categorized as medium-sized. The chain joins TRBV6-6 to TRBJ1-1, with 7 nucleotides matching TRBD1. The CDR3 runs 13 residues. Losses at the gene ends were 7 bases for V and 8 bases for J; bases not matched to a gene: 10. Germline values: CDR1 MNHNY, CDR2 SVGAGI (reference sequence). The CDR3: CASTNLEGQEAFF. CDR3 DNA sequence: TGTGCCAGCACCAATTTGGAGGGACAGGAAGCTTTCTTT.

V and J are TRBV9 and TRBJ1-2; 9 positions agree with TRBD1. Germline CDR1 and CDR2: SGDLS and YYNGEE. This CDR3 is built from 14 residues. J lost 5 bases, V lost 5 bases, and 7 bases had no gene match. The DNA of the CDR3 is TGTGCCAGCAGAGGAGGGGACAGGGAATATGGCTACACCTTC. As protein: CASRGGDREYGYTF.

This clone was picked up one time. A read error may account for a junction end that differs from germline. The chain combines TRBV6-1 with TRBJ2-5; TRBD2 agrees at 11 bases. Germline CDR1 reads MNHNS; CDR2 reads SASEGT. The CDR3 contains 16 residues. The CDR3 loop reads CASREVSGGALKTQYF. In DNA, the CDR3 is TGTGCCAGCAGGGAAGTTAGCGGGGGGGCTTTAAAGACCCAGTACTTC.

CDR3 in amino acids: CASSYTGGNGYTF. In nucleotides, the CDR3 is TGTGCCAGCAGCTATACAGGGGGCAATGGCTACACCTTC. V is TRBV7-9 and J is TRBJ1-2; the match to TRBD1 covers 9 bases. There are 13 residues in the CDR3. Germline CDR1 reads SEHNR; CDR2 reads FQNEAQ (reference sequence). The ends lost 4 bases at V and 6 bases at J; junction bases unmatched: 3. Drawing the rest from reference TRBV7-9 and TRBJ1-2, the complete variable domain is DTGVSQNPRHKITKRGQNVTFRCDPISEHNRLYWYRQTLGQGPEFLTYFQNEAQLEKSRLLSDRFSAERPKGSFSTLEIQRTEQGDSAMYLCASSYTGGNGYTFGSGTRLTVV.

Comments on this clone: Relative to the germline gene, one junction end is altered; a read error may explain this. The J gene is TRBJ1-2, the V gene TRBV6-5; D is uncertain. The V gene's germline CDR1 is MNHEY and CDR2 SVGAGI. This CDR3 has 16 amino acids. CDR3 DNA sequence: TGTGCCAGCAGTTACTCGAACACCCAGAGTAACTATGGCCACACCTTC. Translating gives CASSYSNTQSNYGHTF.

This clone was counted between two and nine times. The chain carries TRBV25-1 and TRBJ1-2; D may be TRBD1 (5 bases). Trimming left V 4 bases short and J 8 bases short, with 11 bases between. The CDR3 sequence is 12 residues long. Germline assignment: CDR1 MGHDK and CDR2 SYGVNS. CDR3 in amino acids: CASSGWGGGYTF. CDR3 bases: TGTGCCAGCAGTGGATGGGGGGGAGGCTACACCTTC.

The chain combines TRBV19 with TRBJ1-5; a weak D match, TRBD1 (5 bases). CDR1 and CDR2 (germline): LNHDA, SQIVND (reference sequence). This CDR3 comprises 18 residues. V was pared by 4 bases and J by 5 bases, with 24 bases between. For the CDR3, the DNA is TGTGCCAGTAGTACCAACCCACCGACAAGTGTGGGGCATCAGCCCCAGCATTTT. It encodes CASSTNPPTSVGHQPQHF.

The V and J genes are TRBV6-5 and TRBJ2-7; 11 bases map to TRBD2. Germline CDR1 reads MNHEY; CDR2 reads SVGAGI. This CDR3 region has 16 residues. V dropped 0 bases and J dropped 3; count of bases not matched to a gene: 4. The CDR3 spells CASSYSLAGAGYEQYF. For the CDR3, the DNA is TGTGCCAGCAGTTACTCACTAGCGGGAGCCGGCTACGAGCAGTACTTC.

The rearrangement joins TRBV2 to TRBJ2-7; tentatively, D is TRBD1 (6 bases). This CDR3 has 12 residues. Germline loops: CDR1 SNHLY, CDR2 FYNNEI. Trimming shortened V by 6 bases and J by 5 bases, and 11 bases separated the two germline ends. For the CDR3, the DNA is TGTGCCAGCAGACAGACAGGCCACGAGCAGTACTTC. Its translation is CASRQTGHEQYF. The complete variable domain, with remaining parts taken from reference TRBV2 and TRBJ2-7, reads EPEVTQTPSHQVTQMGQEVILRCVPISNHLYFYWYRQILGQKVEFLVSFYNNEISEKSEIFDDQFSVERPDGSNFTLKIRSTKLEDSAMYFCASRQTGHEQYFGPGTRLTVT.

This chain uses TRBV27 with TRBJ2-1; D is uncertain. From germline, CDR1 is MNHEY and CDR2 SMNVEV (reference sequence). This CDR3 contains 16 residues. V dropped 1 base and J dropped 6 bases, with 16 bases sitting between them. The CDR3 protein is CASSLYLPGLGNEQFF. For the CDR3, the DNA is TGTGCCAGCAGTTTATACCTCCCCGGGTTGGGCAATGAGCAGTTCTTC.